This T cell receptor (beta chain) was found in a study of T cell changes during pregnancy in multiple sclerosis. Germline V lookup: CDR1 LNHDA, CDR2 SQIVND (reference sequence). V lost 9 bases and J lost 1, with 12 bases in between. The CDR3 length is 13 residues. The table came from immunoSEQ multiplex PCR; TCRdb's copy has only in-frame clones and leaves some out. The sample lists around 40,000 clones; 90% to 95% were seen once. The V call is TRBV19, the J call TRBJ1-2, with a weak D call TRBD1 (6 bases). The TCR sequence derives from a female donor with multiple sclerosis, enrolled in a pregnancy study. Here the sequenced sample was CD4+ T cells from peripheral blood mononuclear cells, taken in the second trimester of pregnancy. CDR3 nucleotides: TGTGCCAGCGAGGGGGAAGGTAACTATGGCTACACCTTC. Translation gives CASEGEGNYGYTF. Filled out from reference TRBV19 and TRBJ1-2, the complete variable domain reads DGGITQSPKYLFRKEGQNVTLSCEQNLNHDAMYWYRQDPGQGLRLIYYSQIVNDFQKGDIAEGYSVSREKKESFPLTVTSAQKNPTAFYLCASEGEGNYGYTFGSGTRLTVV.